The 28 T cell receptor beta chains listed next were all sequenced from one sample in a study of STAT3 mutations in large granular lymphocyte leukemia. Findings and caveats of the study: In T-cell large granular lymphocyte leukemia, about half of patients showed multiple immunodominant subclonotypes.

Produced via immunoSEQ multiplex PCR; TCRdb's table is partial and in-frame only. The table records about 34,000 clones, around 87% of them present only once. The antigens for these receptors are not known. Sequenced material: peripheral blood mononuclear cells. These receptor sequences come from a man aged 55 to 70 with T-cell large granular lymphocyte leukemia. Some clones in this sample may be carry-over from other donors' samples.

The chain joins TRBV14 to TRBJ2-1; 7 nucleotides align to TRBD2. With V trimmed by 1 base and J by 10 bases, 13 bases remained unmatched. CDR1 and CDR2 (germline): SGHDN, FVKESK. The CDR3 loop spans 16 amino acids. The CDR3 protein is CASSQGLAVPKGEQFF. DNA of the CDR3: TGTGCCAGCAGCCAAGGGCTAGCGGTGCCCAAGGGGGAGCAGTTCTTC.

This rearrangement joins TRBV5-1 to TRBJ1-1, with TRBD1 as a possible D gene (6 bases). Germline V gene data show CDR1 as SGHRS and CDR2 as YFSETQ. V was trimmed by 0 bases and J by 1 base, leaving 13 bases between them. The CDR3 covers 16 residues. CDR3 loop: CASSLGGGQPNTEAFF. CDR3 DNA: TGCGCCAGCAGCTTGGGCGGGGGGCAGCCGAACACTGAAGCTTTCTTT.

The CDR3: CASSPEGGFGYGYTF. As DNA, the CDR3 is TGTGCCAGCAGTCCCGAGGGGGGCTTCGGCTATGGCTACACCTTC. The rearrangement links TRBV6-5 to TRBJ1-2; possible D gene TRBD1, 6 bases. With 5 bases removed from V and 4 bases from J, the gap between germline ends came to 17 bases. Germline lookup yields CDR1 MNHEY and CDR2 SVGAGI. The CDR3 has 15 residues.

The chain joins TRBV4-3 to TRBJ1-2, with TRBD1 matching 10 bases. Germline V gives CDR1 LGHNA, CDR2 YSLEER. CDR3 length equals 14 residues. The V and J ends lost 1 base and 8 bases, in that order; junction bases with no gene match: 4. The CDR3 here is CASSQGTGGLGYTF. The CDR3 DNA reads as TGCGCCAGCAGCCAAGGGACAGGGGGGTTGGGCTACACCTTC.

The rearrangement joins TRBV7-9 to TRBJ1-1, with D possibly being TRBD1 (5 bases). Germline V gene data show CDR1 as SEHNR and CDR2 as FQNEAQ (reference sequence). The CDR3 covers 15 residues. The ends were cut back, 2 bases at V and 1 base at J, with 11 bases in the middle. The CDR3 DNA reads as TGTGCCAGCAGCTTACAGGGCCTCGGGAACACTGAAGCTTTCTTT. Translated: CASSLQGLGNTEAFF.

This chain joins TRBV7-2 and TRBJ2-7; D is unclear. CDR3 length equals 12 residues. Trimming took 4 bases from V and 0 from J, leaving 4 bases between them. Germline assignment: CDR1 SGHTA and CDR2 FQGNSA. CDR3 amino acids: CASSYSSYEQYF. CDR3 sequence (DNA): TGTGCCAGCAGCTATAGCTCCTACGAGCAGTACTTC.

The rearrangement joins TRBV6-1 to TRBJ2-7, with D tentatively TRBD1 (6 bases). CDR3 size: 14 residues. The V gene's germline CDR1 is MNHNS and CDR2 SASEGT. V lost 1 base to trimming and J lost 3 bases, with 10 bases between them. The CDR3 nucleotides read TGTGCCAGCAGTGAAGGGACAGTTTACTACGAGCAGTACTTC. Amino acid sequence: CASSEGTVYYEQYF.

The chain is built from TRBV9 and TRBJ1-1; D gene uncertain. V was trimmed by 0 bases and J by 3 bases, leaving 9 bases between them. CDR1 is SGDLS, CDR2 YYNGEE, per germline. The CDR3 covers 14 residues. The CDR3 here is CASSVATRDTEAFF. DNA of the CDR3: TGTGCCAGCAGCGTAGCTACTAGGGACACTGAAGCTTTCTTT.

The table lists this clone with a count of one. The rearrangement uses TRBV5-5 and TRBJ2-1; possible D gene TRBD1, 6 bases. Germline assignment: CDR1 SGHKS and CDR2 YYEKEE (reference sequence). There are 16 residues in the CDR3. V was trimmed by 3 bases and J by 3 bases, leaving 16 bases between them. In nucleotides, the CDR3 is TGTGCCAGCAGCTCTACCCAGGGGTCCTACTACAATGAGCAGTTCTTC. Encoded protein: CASSSTQGSYYNEQFF.

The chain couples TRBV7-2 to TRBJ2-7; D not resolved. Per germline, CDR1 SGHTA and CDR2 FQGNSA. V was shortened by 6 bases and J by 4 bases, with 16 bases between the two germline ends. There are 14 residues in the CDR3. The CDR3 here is CASRSSDASYEQYF. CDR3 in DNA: TGTGCCAGCAGGTCCAGCGACGCAAGTTACGAGCAGTACTTC.

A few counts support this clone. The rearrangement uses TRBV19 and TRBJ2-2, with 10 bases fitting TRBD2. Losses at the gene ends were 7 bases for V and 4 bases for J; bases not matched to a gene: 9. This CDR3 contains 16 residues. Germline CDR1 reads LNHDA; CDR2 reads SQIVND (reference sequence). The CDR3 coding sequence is TGTGCCAGTAAGGTCCTAGCGGGAGCGGGCACCGGGGAGCTGTTTTTT. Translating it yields CASKVLAGAGTGELFF.

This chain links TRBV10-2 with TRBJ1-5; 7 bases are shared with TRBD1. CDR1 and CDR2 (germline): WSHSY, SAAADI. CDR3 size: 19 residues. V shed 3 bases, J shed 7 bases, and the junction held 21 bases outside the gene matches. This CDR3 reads CASSESGTGERINLQPQHF. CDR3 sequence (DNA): TGCGCCAGCAGTGAATCTGGAACAGGGGAGAGAATCAACCTGCAGCCCCAGCATTTT.

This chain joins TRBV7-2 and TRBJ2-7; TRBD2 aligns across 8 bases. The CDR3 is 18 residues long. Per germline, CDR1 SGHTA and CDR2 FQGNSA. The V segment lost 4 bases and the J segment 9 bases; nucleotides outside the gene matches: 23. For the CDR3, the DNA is TGTGCCAGCAGCTCAGACGGACAAACCGGGAGGGCCATGGTAGTGCAGTACTTC. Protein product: CASSSDGQTGRAMVVQYF.

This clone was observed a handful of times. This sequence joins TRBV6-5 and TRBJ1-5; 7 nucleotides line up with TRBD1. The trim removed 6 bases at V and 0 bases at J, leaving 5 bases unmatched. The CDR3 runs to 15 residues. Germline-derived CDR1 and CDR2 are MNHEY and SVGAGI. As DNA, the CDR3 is TGTGCCAGCAGGATACACAGGGGTAGCAATCAGCCCCAGCATTTT. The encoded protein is CASRIHRGSNQPQHF.

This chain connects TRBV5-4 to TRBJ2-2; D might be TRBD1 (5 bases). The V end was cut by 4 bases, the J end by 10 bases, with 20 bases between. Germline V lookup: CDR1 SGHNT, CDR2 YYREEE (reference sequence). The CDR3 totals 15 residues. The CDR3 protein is CASSPSPREIKELFF. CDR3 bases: TGTGCCAGCAGCCCCAGTCCCAGGGAAATTAAGGAGCTGTTTTTT.

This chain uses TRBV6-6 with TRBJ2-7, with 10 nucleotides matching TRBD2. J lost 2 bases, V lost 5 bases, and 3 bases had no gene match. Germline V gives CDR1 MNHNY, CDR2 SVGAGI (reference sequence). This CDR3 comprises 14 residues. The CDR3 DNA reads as TGTGCCAGCAGTGTAGCGGGAGGCGCCTACGAGCAGTACTTC. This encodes CASSVAGGAYEQYF.

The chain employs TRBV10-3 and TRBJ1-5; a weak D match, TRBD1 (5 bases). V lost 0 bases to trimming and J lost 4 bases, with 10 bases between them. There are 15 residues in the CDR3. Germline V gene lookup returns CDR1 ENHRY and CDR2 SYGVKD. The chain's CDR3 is CAISESKGSNQPQHF. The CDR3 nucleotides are TGTGCCATCAGTGAGTCCAAGGGGTCGAATCAGCCCCAGCATTTT.

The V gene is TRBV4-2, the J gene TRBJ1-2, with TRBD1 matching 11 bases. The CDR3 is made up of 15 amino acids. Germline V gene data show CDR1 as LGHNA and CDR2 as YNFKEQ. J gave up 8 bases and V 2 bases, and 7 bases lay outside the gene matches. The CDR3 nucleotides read TGTGCCAGCAGCCAACCTACCGGGACAGGGGGAGGCTACACCTTC. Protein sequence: CASSQPTGTGGGYTF.

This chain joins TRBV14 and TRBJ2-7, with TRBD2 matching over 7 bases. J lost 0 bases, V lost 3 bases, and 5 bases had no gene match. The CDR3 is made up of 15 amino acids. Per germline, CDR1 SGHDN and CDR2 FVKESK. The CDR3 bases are TGTGCCAGCAGCCAGGGACTAACACCCTCCTACGAGCAGTACTTC. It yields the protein CASSQGLTPSYEQYF. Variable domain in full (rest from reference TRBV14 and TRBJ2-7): EAGVTQFPSHSVIEKGQTVTLRCDPISGHDNLYWYRRVMGKEIKFLLHFVKESKQDESGMPNNRFLAERTGGTYSTLKVQPAELEDSGVYFCASSQGLTPSYEQYFGPGTRLTVT.

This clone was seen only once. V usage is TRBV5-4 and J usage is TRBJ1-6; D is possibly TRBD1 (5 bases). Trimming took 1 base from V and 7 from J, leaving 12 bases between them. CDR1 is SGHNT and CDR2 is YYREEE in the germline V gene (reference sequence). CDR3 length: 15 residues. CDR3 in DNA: TGTGCCAGCAGCTTGAAGTCAGAGGGGAATTCACCCCTCCACTTT. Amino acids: CASSLKSEGNSPLHF. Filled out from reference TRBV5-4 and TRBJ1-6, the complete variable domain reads ETGVTQSPTHLIKTRGQQVTLRCSSQSGHNTVSWYQQALGQGPQFIFQYYREEENGRGNFPPRFSGLQFPNYSSELNVNALELDDSALYLCASSLKSEGNSPLHFGNGTRLTVT.

The CDR3 reads CASSLADVPEQFF. The CDR3 DNA reads TGTGCCAGCAGCTTAGCAGACGTCCCTGAGCAGTTCTTC. The rearrangement links TRBV7-9 to TRBJ2-1; no firm D call. Germline-derived CDR1 and CDR2 are SEHNR and FQNEAQ (reference sequence). The germline V and J ends were trimmed by 0 bases and 9 bases, with 9 bases remaining between them. The CDR3 covers 13 residues.

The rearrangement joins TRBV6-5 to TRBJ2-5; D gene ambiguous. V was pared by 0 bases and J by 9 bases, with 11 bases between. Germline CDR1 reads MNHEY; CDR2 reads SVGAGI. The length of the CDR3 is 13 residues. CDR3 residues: CASSYSSPTPQYF. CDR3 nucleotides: TGTGCCAGCAGTTACTCATCGCCTACCCCCCAGTACTTC.

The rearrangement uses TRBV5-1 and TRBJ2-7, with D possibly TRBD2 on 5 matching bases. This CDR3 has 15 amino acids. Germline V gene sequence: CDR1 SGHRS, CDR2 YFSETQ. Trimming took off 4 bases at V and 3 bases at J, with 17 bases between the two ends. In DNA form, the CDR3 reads TGCGCCAGCAGCCTAGGATCCCCCGCGGGCTACGAGCAGTACTTC. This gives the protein CASSLGSPAGYEQYF.

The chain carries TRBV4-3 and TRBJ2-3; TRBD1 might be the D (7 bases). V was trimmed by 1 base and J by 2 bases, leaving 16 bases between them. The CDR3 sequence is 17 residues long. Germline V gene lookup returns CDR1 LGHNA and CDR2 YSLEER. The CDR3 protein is CASSQAEGGQTTDTQYF. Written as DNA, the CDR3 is TGCGCCAGCAGCCAAGCCGAGGGGGGACAGACCACAGATACGCAGTATTTT.

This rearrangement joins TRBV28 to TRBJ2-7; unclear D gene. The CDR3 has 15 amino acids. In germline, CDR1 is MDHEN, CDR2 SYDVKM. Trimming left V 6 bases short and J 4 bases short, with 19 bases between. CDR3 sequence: CASRALSAAEYEQYF. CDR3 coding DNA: TGTGCCAGCAGAGCTCTGTCGGCGGCAGAGTACGAGCAGTACTTC.

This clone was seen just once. The chain's CDR3 is CASSLFGQGSYEQYF. CDR3 bases: TGTGCCAGCAGCTTATTCGGACAGGGGTCCTACGAGCAGTACTTC. V is TRBV11-2 and J is TRBJ2-7; 9 nucleotides align to TRBD1. The J segment lost 1 base and the V segment lost 2 bases, leaving 3 bases of the junction unmatched. Germline V gene data show CDR1 as SGHAT and CDR2 as FQNNGV. This CDR3 has 15 residues.

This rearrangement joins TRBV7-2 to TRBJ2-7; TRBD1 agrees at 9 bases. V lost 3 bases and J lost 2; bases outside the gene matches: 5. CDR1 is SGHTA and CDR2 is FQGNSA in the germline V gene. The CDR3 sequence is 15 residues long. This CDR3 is CASSFGQGPTYEQYF. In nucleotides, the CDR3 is TGTGCCAGCAGCTTCGGACAGGGGCCTACCTACGAGCAGTACTTC.

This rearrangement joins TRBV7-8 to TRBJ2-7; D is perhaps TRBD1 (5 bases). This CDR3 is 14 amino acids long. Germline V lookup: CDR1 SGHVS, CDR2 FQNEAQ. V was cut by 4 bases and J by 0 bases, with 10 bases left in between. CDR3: CASSSGAASYEQYF. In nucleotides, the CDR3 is TGTGCCAGCAGCTCTGGGGCAGCCTCCTACGAGCAGTACTTC.